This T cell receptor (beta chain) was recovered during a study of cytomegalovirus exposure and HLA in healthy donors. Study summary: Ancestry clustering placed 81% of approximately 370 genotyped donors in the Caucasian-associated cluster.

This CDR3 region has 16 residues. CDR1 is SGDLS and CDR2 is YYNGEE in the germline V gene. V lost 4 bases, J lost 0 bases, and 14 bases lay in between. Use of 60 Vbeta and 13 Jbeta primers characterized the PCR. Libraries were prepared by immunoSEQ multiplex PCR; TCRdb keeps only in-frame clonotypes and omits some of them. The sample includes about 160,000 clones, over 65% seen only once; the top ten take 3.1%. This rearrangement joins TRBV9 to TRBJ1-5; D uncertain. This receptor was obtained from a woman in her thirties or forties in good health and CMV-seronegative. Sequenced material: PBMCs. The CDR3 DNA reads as TGTGCCAGCAGCTCAGACGGGTCGAATAGCAATCAGCCCCAGCATTTT. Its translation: CASSSDGSNSNQPQHF.